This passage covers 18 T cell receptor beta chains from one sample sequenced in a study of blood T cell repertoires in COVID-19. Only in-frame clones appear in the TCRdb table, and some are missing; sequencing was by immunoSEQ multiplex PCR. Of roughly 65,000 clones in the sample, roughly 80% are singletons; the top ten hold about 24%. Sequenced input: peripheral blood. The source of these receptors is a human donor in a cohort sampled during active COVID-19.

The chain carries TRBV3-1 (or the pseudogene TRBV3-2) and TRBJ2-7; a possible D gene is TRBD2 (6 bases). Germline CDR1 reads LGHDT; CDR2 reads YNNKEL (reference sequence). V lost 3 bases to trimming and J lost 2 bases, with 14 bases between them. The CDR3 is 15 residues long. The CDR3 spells CASSHQRTNAYEQYF. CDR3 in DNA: TGTGCCAGCAGCCACCAACGGACTAACGCCTACGAGCAGTACTTC.

This CDR3 is CASSLTPPRLAPGSGELFF. The CDR3 DNA reads TGCGCCAGCAGCCTCACGCCCCCGCGACTAGCACCGGGGAGCGGGGAGCTGTTTTTT. The V call is TRBV4-1, the J call TRBJ2-2; 7 nucleotides align to TRBD2. The junction had 21 bases not matched to a gene; V was cut back by 4 bases and J by 7 bases. Germline CDR1 reads MGHRA; CDR2 reads YSYEKL. The CDR3 is made up of 19 amino acids.

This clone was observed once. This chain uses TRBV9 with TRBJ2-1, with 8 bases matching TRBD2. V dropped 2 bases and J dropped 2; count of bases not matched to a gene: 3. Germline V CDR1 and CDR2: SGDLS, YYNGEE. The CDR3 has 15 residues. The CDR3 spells CASSVTSVAYNEQFF. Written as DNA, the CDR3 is TGTGCCAGCAGCGTGACTAGCGTCGCCTACAATGAGCAGTTCTTC. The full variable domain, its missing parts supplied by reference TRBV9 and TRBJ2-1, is DSGVTQTPKHLITATGQRVTLRCSPRSGDLSVYWYQQSLDQGLQFLIQYYNGEERAKGNILERFSAQQFPDLHSELNLSSLELGDSALYFCASSVTSVAYNEQFFGPGTRLTVL.

The CDR3 protein is CASWNSGGANGELFF. Here the CDR3 DNA reads TGTGCCAGTTGGAATAGCGGGGGGGCGAACGGGGAGCTGTTTTTT. The gene calls are TRBV19 and TRBJ2-2; 11 nucleotides agree with TRBD2. V dropped 8 bases and J dropped 7; count of bases not matched to a gene: 9. The CDR3 runs 15 residues. From germline, CDR1 is LNHDA and CDR2 SQIVND (reference sequence).

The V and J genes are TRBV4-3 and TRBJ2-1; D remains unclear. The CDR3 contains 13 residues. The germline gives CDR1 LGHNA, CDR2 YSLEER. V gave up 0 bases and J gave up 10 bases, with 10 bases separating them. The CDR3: CASSQDNELEQFF. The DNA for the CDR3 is TGCGCCAGCAGCCAAGATAACGAGTTGGAGCAGTTCTTC.

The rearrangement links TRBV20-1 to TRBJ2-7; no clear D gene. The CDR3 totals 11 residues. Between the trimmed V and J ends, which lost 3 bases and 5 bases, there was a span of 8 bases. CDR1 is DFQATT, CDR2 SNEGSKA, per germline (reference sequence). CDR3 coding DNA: TGCAGTGCTAGCGGTCCCCACGAGCAGTACTTC. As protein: CSASGPHEQYF.

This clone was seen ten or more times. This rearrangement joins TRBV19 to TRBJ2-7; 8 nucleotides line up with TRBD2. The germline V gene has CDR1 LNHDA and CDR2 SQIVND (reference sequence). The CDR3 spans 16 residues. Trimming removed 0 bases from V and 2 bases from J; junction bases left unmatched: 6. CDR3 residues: CASSIENPGLAYEQYF. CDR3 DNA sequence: TGTGCCAGTAGTATAGAGAATCCGGGACTAGCCTACGAGCAGTACTTC.

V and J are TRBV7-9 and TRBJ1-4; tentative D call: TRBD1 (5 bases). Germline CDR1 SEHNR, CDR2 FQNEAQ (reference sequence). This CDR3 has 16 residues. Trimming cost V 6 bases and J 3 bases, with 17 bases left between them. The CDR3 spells CASSLGGTASNEKLFF. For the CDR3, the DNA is TGTGCCAGCAGTCTGGGAGGGACTGCCTCTAATGAAAAACTGTTTTTT.

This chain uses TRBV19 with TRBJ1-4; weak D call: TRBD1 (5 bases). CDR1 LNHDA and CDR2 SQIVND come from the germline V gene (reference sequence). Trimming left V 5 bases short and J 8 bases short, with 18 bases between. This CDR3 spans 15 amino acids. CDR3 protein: CASSSPGRGGEKLFF. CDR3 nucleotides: TGTGCCAGTAGTTCCCCGGGAAGGGGAGGCGAAAAACTGTTTTTT.

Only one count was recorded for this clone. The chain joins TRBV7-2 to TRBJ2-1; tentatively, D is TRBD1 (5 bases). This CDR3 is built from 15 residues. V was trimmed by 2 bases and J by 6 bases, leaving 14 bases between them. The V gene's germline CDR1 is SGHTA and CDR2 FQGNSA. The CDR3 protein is CASSLTVGVGNEQFF. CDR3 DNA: TGTGCCAGCAGCTTAACCGTAGGGGTAGGCAATGAGCAGTTCTTC.

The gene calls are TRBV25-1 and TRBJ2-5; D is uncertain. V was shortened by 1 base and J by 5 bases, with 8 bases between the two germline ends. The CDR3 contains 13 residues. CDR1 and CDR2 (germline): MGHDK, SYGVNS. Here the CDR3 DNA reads TGTGCCAGCAGTGAATTTGCGGTTGAGACCCAGTACTTC. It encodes CASSEFAVETQYF.

The CDR3 sequence is CASSSAGGPSYNEQFF. CDR3 nucleotide sequence: TGTGCCAGCAGTTCCGCGGGGGGGCCGTCGTACAATGAGCAGTTCTTC. The chain joins TRBV5-4 to TRBJ2-1; the match to TRBD2 covers 9 bases. Losses at the gene ends were 5 bases for V and 4 bases for J; bases not matched to a gene: 10. Germline loops: CDR1 SGHNT, CDR2 YYREEE (reference sequence). This CDR3 is built from 16 residues.

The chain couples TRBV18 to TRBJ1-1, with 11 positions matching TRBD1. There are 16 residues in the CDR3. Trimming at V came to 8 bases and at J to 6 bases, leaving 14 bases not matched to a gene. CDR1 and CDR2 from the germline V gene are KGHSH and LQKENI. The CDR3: CASARTGGAFDPEAFF. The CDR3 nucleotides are TGTGCCAGCGCTCGGACAGGGGGCGCCTTCGATCCTGAAGCTTTCTTT.

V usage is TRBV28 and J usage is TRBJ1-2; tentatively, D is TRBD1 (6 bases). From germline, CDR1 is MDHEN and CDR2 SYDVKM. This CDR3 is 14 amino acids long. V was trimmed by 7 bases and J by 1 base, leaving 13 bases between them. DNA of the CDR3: TGTGCCAGCAAAAAACAGGGAAATAACTATGGCTACACCTTC. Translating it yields CASKKQGNNYGYTF.

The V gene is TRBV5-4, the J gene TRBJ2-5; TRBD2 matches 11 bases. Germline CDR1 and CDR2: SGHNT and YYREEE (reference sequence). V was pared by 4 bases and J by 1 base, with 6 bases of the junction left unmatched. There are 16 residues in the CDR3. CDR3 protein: CASSGGLAGIQETQYF. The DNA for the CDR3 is TGTGCCAGCAGCGGTGGACTAGCGGGTATCCAAGAGACCCAGTACTTC.

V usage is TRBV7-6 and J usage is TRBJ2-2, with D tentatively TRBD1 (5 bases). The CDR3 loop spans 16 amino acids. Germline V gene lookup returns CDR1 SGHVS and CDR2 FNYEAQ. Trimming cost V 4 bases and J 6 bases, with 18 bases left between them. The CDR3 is CASSSERAQGAGELFF. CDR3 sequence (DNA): TGTGCCAGCAGCTCCGAGCGCGCCCAAGGGGCCGGGGAGCTGTTTTTT.

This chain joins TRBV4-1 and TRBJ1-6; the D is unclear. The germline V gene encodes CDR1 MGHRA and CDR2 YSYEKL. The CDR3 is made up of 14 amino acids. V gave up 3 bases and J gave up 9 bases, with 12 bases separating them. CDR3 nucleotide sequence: TGCGCCAGCAGCCATCGACTGACCGCTTCACCCCTCCACTTT. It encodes CASSHRLTASPLHF.

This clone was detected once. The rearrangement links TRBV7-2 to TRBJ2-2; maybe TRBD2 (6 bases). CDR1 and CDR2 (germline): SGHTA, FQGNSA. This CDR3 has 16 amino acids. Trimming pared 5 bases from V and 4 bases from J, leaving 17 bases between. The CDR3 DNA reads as TGTGCCAGCAGCGCGGCCGGGACTGTCGTCACCGGGGAGCTGTTTTTT. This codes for CASSAAGTVVTGELFF.